The 2 T cell receptor beta chains given below trace back to one sample, sequenced in a study of cytomegalovirus exposure and HLA in healthy donors. Clones were sequenced by immunoSEQ multiplex PCR, and TCRdb holds only the in-frame ones, with some missing. The sample contains about 190,000 clones, 65% to 85% of which appear only once. Sequencing was done on a sample of PBMCs. The source of these receptors is a woman aged 18 to 35 in good health and CMV-seropositive.

The chain combines TRBV7-2 with TRBJ1-3; 7 bases are a match to TRBD1. Germline V gene lookup returns CDR1 SGHTA and CDR2 FQGNSA. The V gene end was trimmed by 5 bases and the J gene end by 4 bases; junction bases not matched to a gene: 11. CDR3 length: 16 amino acids. In nucleotides, the CDR3 is TGTGCCAGCAGCCTTGACAGGGTACTATCGGGAAACACCATATATTTT. Its protein product is CASSLDRVLSGNTIYF.

V usage is TRBV4-3 and J usage is TRBJ2-1; TRBD2 matches at 12 bases. The trim removed 0 bases at V and 0 bases at J, leaving 9 bases unmatched. Germline assignment: CDR1 LGHNA and CDR2 YSLEER. CDR3 length equals 20 residues. CDR3 sequence reads: CASSQDASGGAQSSYNEQFF. CDR3 nucleotides: TGCGCCAGCAGCCAAGACGCTAGCGGGGGGGCTCAAAGCTCCTACAATGAGCAGTTCTTC.